The following is a T cell receptor beta chain sequence with its context. Antigen: not known. The data originate from a study of PD-L1 blockade in urothelial cancer. Across the study: Patients with male sex and bladder-origin urothelial cancer accounted for about 85% of the roughly 30 enrolled. Analysis of the blood was performed 3 weeks (second dose) and 6 weeks after treatment start.

Sequencing used immunoSEQ multiplex PCR; TCRdb keeps in-frame clones, though not all of them. The data show tens of thousands of clones, 85% seen once. Study-level results: Durable benefit accompanied greater 3-week expansion of tumor-associated blood clones. Below-median pretreatment blood TCR clonality predicted better survival.

Time point specified: pretreatment peripheral blood. The starting material was PBMCs, obtained around atezolizumab (anti-PD-L1) treatment. The sequence came from a man aged 60 to 69 with urothelial cancer.

CDR3 DNA: TGTGCCAGCAGACCGACAGGGGCCCAAGTTTATGGCTACACCTTC. Protein sequence: CASRPTGAQVYGYTF. The chain joins TRBV28 to TRBJ1-2; 8 bases line up with TRBD1. Germline trimming cut 6 bases from V and 5 bases from J; bases unmatched to any gene: 11. CDR3 length equals 15 residues. CDR1 is MDHEN and CDR2 is SYDVKM in the germline V gene.